Sequencing of this TCR beta chain was carried out in a study of T cell responses to AZD1222 COVID-19 vaccine. Findings of the study overall: Spike-specific TCR repertoires showed rising breadth and depth after two AZD1222 doses. Recipients of AZD1222 seropositive at baseline numbered only five or six.

As concerns this clone: As yet, its antigen is unknown.

Profiling relied on immunoSEQ multiplex PCR, and the TCRdb table lists in-frame clones only, not all of them. The table lists approximately 150,000 clones, roughly 90% of them singletons. The germline gives CDR1 MNHEY, CDR2 SMNVEV (reference sequence). The length of the CDR3 is 13 residues. Trimming cost V 2 bases and J 7 bases, with 12 bases left between them. The sequence derives from an adult who received the AZD1222 COVID-19 vaccine. The specimen was peripheral blood, collected 28 days after the second AZD1222 dose. This chain connects TRBV27 to TRBJ2-7; maybe TRBD2 (6 bases). CDR3 DNA sequence: TGTGCCAGCAGTTTAGGGGAGGTTGGGGAGCAGTACTTC. Amino acids: CASSLGEVGEQYF.